The 6 T cell receptor beta chains reported below all come from one sample, sequenced in a study of a mutant IDH1 vaccine in newly diagnosed glioma. Time point reported: week 35, safety follow-up. Doses of 300 ug of mutant IDH1 20-mer peptide were given with topical imiquimod. Their recognized antigens are unknown. Here immunoSEQ multiplex PCR was the method, and the copy in TCRdb shows in-frame clones only, minus some. The data contain tens of thousands of clones, about 92% of them seen just once; the ten biggest clones take up more than 2%. The material sequenced was PBMCs, taken from a glioma patient whose treatment included an IDH1 peptide vaccine. These receptors came from a middle-aged man with glioma.

This chain joins TRBV6-6 and TRBJ1-1; D remains unclear. The CDR3 loop spans 14 amino acids. Germline CDR1 and CDR2: MNHNY and SVGAGI (reference sequence). V lost 4 bases to trimming and J lost 1 base, with 10 bases between them. The CDR3 sequence: CASSSARSNTEAFF. The CDR3 bases are TGTGCCAGCAGTTCGGCCCGGTCGAACACTGAAGCTTTCTTT.

The J gene is TRBJ1-4, the V gene TRBV4-3; D unclear. V lost 4 bases and J lost 0, with 9 bases in between. Germline V CDR1 and CDR2: LGHNA, YSLEER. The CDR3 covers 15 residues. The CDR3 DNA follows: TGCGCCAGCAGCCGAAGACAAGCAACTAATGAAAAACTGTTTTTT. Its translation: CASSRRQATNEKLFF.

This clone came up a few times. The chain is built from TRBV5-6 and TRBJ1-2; D remains ambiguous. The CDR3 spans 16 residues. Germline-derived CDR1 and CDR2 are SGHDT and YYEEEE. V was shortened by 4 bases and J by 2 bases, with 18 bases between the two germline ends. CDR3 DNA sequence: TGTGCCAGCAGCGACGACTCCGGGGTACGAAACTATGGCTACACCTTC. This gives the protein CASSDDSGVRNYGYTF.

The gene calls are TRBV27 and TRBJ1-1; 8 bases fit TRBD1. The J segment lost 5 bases and the V segment lost 3 bases, leaving 5 bases of the junction unmatched. The CDR3 loop spans 14 amino acids. The germline V gene has CDR1 MNHEY and CDR2 SMNVEV (reference sequence). This CDR3 reads CASSFVQGVTEAFF. The DNA of the CDR3 is TGTGCCAGCAGTTTCGTACAGGGGGTAACTGAAGCTTTCTTT.

This clone has just one count. The V and J genes are TRBV18 and TRBJ1-1; no clear D gene. Germline CDR1 is KGHSH and CDR2 is LQKENI. The V gene lost 3 bases and the J gene lost 4 bases, with 9 bases spanning the gap. The CDR3 has 13 residues. The CDR3 loop is CASSPDGRTEAFF. In DNA form, the CDR3 reads TGTGCCAGCTCACCGGATGGGCGCACTGAAGCTTTCTTT. Complete variable domain (other parts from reference TRBV18 and TRBJ1-1): NAGVMQNPRHLVRRRGQEARLRCSPMKGHSHVYWYRQLPEEGLKFMVYLQKENIIDESGMPKERFSAEFPKEGPSILRIQQVVRGDSAAYFCASSPDGRTEAFFGQGTRLTVV.

This chain links TRBV25-1 with TRBJ1-1; D is undetermined. This CDR3 has 11 residues. Germline CDR1 and CDR2: MGHDK and SYGVNS. Trimming took off 7 bases at V and 10 bases at J, with 13 bases between the two ends. The CDR3 loop is CASKDGLTAFF. The CDR3 DNA sequence: TGTGCCAGCAAAGATGGGTTGACAGCTTTCTTT.